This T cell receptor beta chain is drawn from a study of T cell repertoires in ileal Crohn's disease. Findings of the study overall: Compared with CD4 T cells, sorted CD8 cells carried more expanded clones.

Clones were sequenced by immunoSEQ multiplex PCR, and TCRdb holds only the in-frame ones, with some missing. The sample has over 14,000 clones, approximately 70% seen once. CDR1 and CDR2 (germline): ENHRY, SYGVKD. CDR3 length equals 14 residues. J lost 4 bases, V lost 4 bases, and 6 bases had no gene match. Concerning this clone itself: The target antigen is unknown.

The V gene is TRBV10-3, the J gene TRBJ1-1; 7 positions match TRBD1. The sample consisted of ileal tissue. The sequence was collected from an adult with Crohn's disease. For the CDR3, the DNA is TGTGCCATCAGTGTGACAGGGAAAGGCACTGAAGCTTTCTTT. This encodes CAISVTGKGTEAFF.